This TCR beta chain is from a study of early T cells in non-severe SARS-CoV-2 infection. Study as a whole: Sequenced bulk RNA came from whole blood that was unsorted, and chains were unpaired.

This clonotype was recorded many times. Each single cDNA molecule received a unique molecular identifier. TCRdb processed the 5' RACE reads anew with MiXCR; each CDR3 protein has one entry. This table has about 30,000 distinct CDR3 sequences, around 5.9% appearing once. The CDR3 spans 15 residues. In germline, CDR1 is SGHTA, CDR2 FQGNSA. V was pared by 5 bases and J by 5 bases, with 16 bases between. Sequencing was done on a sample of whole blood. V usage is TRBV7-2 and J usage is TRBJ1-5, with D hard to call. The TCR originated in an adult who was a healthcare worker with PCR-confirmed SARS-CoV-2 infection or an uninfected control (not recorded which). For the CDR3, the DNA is TGTGCCAGCAGCCCAATCGCCCGGGTTGATCAGCCCCAGCATTTT. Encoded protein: CASSPIARVDQPQHF.